A single T cell receptor (beta chain) is shown here with its context. Antigen specificity is unknown. The CDR3 is 14 amino acids. Germline lookup yields CDR1 SGHDT and CDR2 YYEEEE. V dropped 5 bases and J dropped 1 base, with 13 bases sitting between them. Indicated treatment: oral pan-JAK inhibitor, 5-10 mg twice daily. CD4+ and CD8+ T cells were sorted from PBMCs. The sample belongs to a study of CD8+ T cells in alopecia areata. On the study more broadly: Treated patients took oral tofacitinib at 5 to 10 mg twice daily.

Extraction of RNA preceded its reverse transcription into cDNA, which served as the sequencing template. Only in-frame clones appear in the TCRdb table, and some are missing; sequencing was by immunoSEQ multiplex PCR. There are 150,000 or so clones in the sample; 58% occur only once, and about a sixth lies in the top ten. Study observations and caveats: Shared TCR sequences were less clear between patients than in mice, possibly partly from HLA diversity. Alopecia totalis/universalis scalp especially showed more expanded CD8+ clones than normal scalp.

The source was CD4+ T cells sorted from blood, collected between weeks 55 and 65, from a patient treated with tofacitinib. This TCR was recovered from a human donor with alopecia areata. The chain combines TRBV5-6 with TRBJ2-7, with a tentative D call TRBD1 (7 bases). The CDR3 sequence is CASRAGQTSYEQYF. The CDR3 nucleotides read TGTGCCAGCAGGGCGGGACAGACATCCTACGAGCAGTACTTC. The variable domain in full, with the rest retrieved from reference TRBV5-6 and TRBJ2-7, is DAGVTQSPTHLIKTRGQQVTLRCSPKSGHDTVSWYQQALGQGPQFIFQYYEEEERQRGNFPDRFSGHQFPNYSSELNVNALLLGDSALYLCASRAGQTSYEQYFGPGTRLTVT.